This T cell receptor beta chain was found in a study of T cells in Graves' hyperthyroidism and ophthalmopathy. In the study overall: Once the initial diagnosis was made, peripheral blood was obtained before any treatment.

The CDR3 runs to 17 residues. The V segment lost 0 bases and the J segment 2 bases; nucleotides outside the gene matches: 11. Germline V gene lookup returns CDR1 DFQATT and CDR2 SNEGSKA (reference sequence). In its sample, this clonotype was seen a few times. Investigators excluded patients with uncontrolled infection, other autoimmune disease, pregnancy or lactation. Diagnoses were made from clinical symptoms, serum measures (thyroxine and TRAb), thyroid ultrasound and orbital computed tomography. The source material, RNA transcripts, was used to amplify TCR beta CDR3 regions. During a first-round RT-PCR of the TCR CDR3, the HTBI primer set was used. TCRdb processed the multiplex PCR reads anew with MiXCR; each CDR3 protein has one entry. Among roughly 380,000 distinct CDR3 sequences listed, roughly 15% were seen once.

This TCR was sampled from a woman younger than 30 with Graves' hyperthyroidism. The material sequenced was blood. V is TRBV20-1 and J is TRBJ2-7; 9 positions agree with TRBD2. The CDR3: CSARDEREAQPAYEQYF. CDR3 coding DNA: TGCAGTGCTAGAGATGAGCGGGAGGCACAACCTGCCTACGAGCAGTACTTC.